This TCR beta chain derives from a study of vaccination effects on CD4 cells after COVID-19. This CDR3 has 13 amino acids. The V gene's germline CDR1 is LNHNV and CDR2 YYDKDF (reference sequence). Trimming shortened V by 3 bases and J by 4 bases, and 9 bases separated the two germline ends. Clones were sequenced by immunoSEQ multiplex PCR, and TCRdb holds only the in-frame ones, with some missing. The sample consists of more than 35,000 clones, less than 70% of them appearing once. As for this clone: Antigen specificity is unknown.

Within the ViraFEST assay, antigen-specific CD4+ T cells underwent expansion with viral peptide pools prior to sequencing. Isolating CD4+ T cells followed roughly ten days of culture. Nucleocapsid antibody tests were negative, and the vaccine recipients had no prior SARS-CoV-2 infection. This TCR was sampled from a human donor who received a COVID-19 vaccine. This sequence joins TRBV15 and TRBJ1-2; D is unresolved. Source: CD4+ T cells from PBMCs cultured with HCoV-OC43 spike peptides, taken before COVID-19 vaccination. Regarding subset: HCoV-OC43 spike overlapping peptide pool stimulation. The CDR3 DNA sequence: TGTGCCACCAGCAGCAGAGACTTCTATGGCTACACCTTC. This gives the protein CATSSRDFYGYTF.